This record looks at one T cell receptor beta chain sequence and its context. These data belong to a study of blood T cell repertoires in COVID-19. On the study more broadly: The United States, Italy and Spain were the sources of the acute and convalescent COVID-19 samples. T cells, B-cell-depleted T cells, or PBMCs provided the cDNA or gDNA that served as material.

From germline, CDR1 is SNHLY and CDR2 FYNNEI. The length of the CDR3 is 16 residues. The V gene end was trimmed by 8 bases and the J gene end by 12 bases; junction bases not matched to a gene: 16. In the original workflow: Estimation of nucleated cell counts relied on the amplification of reference gene primers. The assay was immunoSEQ multiplex PCR, and TCRdb's table has in-frame clones only and misses some. The V and J calls and clone size are taken from that table; D and trimming were inferred from the DNA. Of roughly 100,000 clones listed, about 80% are singletons. What was sequenced was peripheral blood. The TCR originated in a man aged 60 to 75 with acute or convalescent COVID-19. The V and J genes are TRBV2 and TRBJ2-1, with TRBD2 matching over 13 bases. The CDR3 sequence: CASLGVKGLAGIGQFF. The CDR3 nucleotides read TGTGCCAGCTTGGGGGTCAAGGGACTAGCGGGAATTGGGCAGTTCTTC. Filled out from reference TRBV2 and TRBJ2-1, the complete variable domain reads EPEVTQTPSHQVTQMGQEVILRCVPISNHLYFYWYRQILGQKVEFLVSFYNNEISEKSEIFDDQFSVERPDGSNFTLKIRSTKLEDSAMYFCASLGVKGLAGIGQFFGPGTRLTVL.